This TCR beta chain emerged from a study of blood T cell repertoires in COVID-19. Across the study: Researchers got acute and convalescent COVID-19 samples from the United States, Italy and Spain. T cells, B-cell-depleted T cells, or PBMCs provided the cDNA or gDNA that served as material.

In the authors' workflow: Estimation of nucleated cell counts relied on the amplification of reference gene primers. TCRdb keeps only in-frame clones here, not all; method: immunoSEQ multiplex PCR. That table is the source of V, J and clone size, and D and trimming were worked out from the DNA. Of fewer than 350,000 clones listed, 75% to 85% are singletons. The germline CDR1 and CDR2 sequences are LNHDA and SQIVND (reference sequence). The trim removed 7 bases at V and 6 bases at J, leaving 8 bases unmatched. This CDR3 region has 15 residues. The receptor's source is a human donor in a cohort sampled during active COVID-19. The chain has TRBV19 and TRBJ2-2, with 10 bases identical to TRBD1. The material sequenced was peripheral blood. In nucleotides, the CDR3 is TGTGCCAGTACCCGACAGGGGGCGCTTGCCGGGGAGCTGTTTTTT. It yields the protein CASTRQGALAGELFF.